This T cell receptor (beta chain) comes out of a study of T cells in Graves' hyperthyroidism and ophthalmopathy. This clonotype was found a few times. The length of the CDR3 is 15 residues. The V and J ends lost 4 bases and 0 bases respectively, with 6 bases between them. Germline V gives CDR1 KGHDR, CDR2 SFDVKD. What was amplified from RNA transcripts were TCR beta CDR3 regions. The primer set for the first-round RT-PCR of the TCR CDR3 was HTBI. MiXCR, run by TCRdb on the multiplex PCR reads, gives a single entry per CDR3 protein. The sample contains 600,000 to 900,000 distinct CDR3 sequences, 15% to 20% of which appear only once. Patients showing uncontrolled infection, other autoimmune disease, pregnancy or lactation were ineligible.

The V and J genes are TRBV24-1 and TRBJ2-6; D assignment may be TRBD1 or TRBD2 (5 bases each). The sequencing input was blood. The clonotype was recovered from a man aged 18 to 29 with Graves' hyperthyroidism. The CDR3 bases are TGTGCCACCAGTGAGAGGGGCTCTGGGGCCAACGTCCTGACTTTC. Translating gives CATSERGSGANVLTF.